The clone carrying this T cell receptor beta chain came up a few times. The sample has other DNA sequences that encode this CDR3 too. The CDR3 is 13 residues long. The ends were cut back, 0 bases at V and 0 bases at J, with 3 bases in the middle. Per germline, CDR1 SGHRS and CDR2 YFSETQ. This sample was taken from a study of blood T cell repertoires in COVID-19. Study at large: Two negative PCRs, clearance, or symptom resolution had been documented for recovered Cohort 3 donors.

Data came from immunoSEQ multiplex PCR; TCRdb stores just in-frame clones and leaves some out. The sample shows about 150,000 clones, 70% to 80% of them seen only once. The sequencing sample was made of PBMCs or T cells enriched from blood (not recorded which). The chain joins TRBV5-1 to TRBJ1-1; D remains unclear. The sequence derives from a woman in her 70s in a cohort exposed to, infected with or recovered from COVID-19 (not recorded which). CDR3 protein: CASSLALNTEAFF. DNA of the CDR3: TGCGCCAGCAGCTTGGCTTTGAACACTGAAGCTTTCTTT.